The entry below gives a single TCR beta chain sequence along with its context. Its antigen is undetermined. Original methodology: To classify distant metastasis in papillary thyroid cancer, a model was built from CDR3 differences across clinicopathological groups. TCRdb reassembled clones from the PCR reads with MiXCR. TCRdb, rather than the study authors, made the V and J calls. This sample has approximately 19,000 clones, with approximately 35% found just once. These data belong to a study of metastatic and nonmetastatic thyroid tumors. Overall study context: Peripheral blood and tumor or nodule samples from malignant and benign thyroid patients were compared. Regarding the study as a whole: In both blood and tumor samples, TCR beta diversity was reported significantly higher for malignant than benign nodules.

The entire patient cohort was treatment-naive prior to thyroid surgery. V lost 4 bases and J lost 2; bases outside the gene matches: 5. This CDR3 comprises 15 residues. From germline, CDR1 is DFQATT and CDR2 SNEGSKA (reference sequence). The material sequenced was tumor tissue. V and J are TRBV20-1 and TRBJ1-5; 10 bases line up with TRBD1. The TCR was taken from a female donor with papillary thyroid cancer or a benign thyroid nodule (not recorded which). Some clones in this sample may be carry-over from other donors' samples. The CDR3 region is CSATAGTGGNQPQHF. Written as DNA, the CDR3 is TGCAGTGCTACCGCCGGGACAGGGGGCAATCAGCCCCAGCATTTT.